Following are 11 T cell receptor beta chains from one sample sequenced in a study of blood T cells in healthy people across ages. Primers used in a second PCR of about 7 to 11 cycles were a sample-barcoded 5' primer and a J-beta primer mix. A single record per CDR3 protein comes from TCRdb applying MiXCR to the 5' RACE reads. This sample has 1.5 million to 2 million distinct CDR3 sequences, with around 35% found just once. Sequenced sample: blood. The receptors shown here come from a woman aged 25-40 years in good health.

This clonotype has more than one count but fewer than ten. This chain connects TRBV4-1 to TRBJ2-5; TRBD2 aligns across 16 bases. CDR1 and CDR2 (germline): MGHRA, YSYEKL. V was pared by 3 bases and J by 4 bases, with 8 bases of the junction left unmatched. The CDR3 spans 18 residues. CDR3 loop: CASSHKGGTSGRVETQYF. The CDR3 DNA follows: TGCGCCAGCAGCCACAAAGGCGGGACTAGCGGGAGGGTAGAGACCCAGTACTTC.

The chain is built from TRBV27 and TRBJ2-7; D unresolved. The CDR3 is made up of 17 amino acids. The ends were cut back, 0 bases at V and 0 bases at J, with 15 bases in the middle. Germline loops: CDR1 MNHEY, CDR2 SMNVEV (reference sequence). The CDR3 is CASSLSFTHAASYEQYF. CDR3 bases: TGTGCCAGCAGTTTATCTTTCACGCACGCTGCCTCCTACGAGCAGTACTTC.

This clonotype showed up many times. The chain uses TRBV12-3 or TRBV12-4 and TRBJ2-5, with TRBD1 matching 7 bases. J was trimmed by 4 bases and V by 5 bases; bases with no gene match: 4. The CDR3 totals 13 residues. The DNA of the CDR3 is TGTGCCAGCAGTAACAGGGGCAGAGAGACCCAGTACTTC. Amino acids: CASSNRGRETQYF.

This clonotype was counted at least ten times. The rearrangement uses TRBV27 and TRBJ2-4, with D perhaps matching TRBD1 or TRBD2 (5 bases each). The ends were cut back, 6 bases at V and 0 bases at J, with 9 bases in the middle. There are 14 residues in the CDR3. Germline assignment: CDR1 MNHEY and CDR2 SMNVEV (reference sequence). CDR3 sequence (DNA): TGTGCCAGCAGCGCTGGGGGAGCCAAAAACATTCAGTACTTC. Translated: CASSAGGAKNIQYF.

This clonotype was seen only a few times. The V and J genes are TRBV20-1 and TRBJ1-1; D unclear. V was cut by 0 bases and J by 5 bases, with 13 bases left in between. CDR1 and CDR2 from the germline V gene are DFQATT and SNEGSKA (reference sequence). The CDR3 length is 14 residues. This CDR3 is CSARDSGSDTEAFF. CDR3 in DNA: TGCAGTGCTAGAGATTCGGGGAGCGATACTGAAGCTTTCTTT.

The CDR3 protein is CASSPTRQIMNTEAFF. For the CDR3, the DNA is TGTGCCAGCAGCCCCACTCGACAGATCATGAACACTGAAGCTTTCTTT. The chain links TRBV7-9 to TRBJ1-1; TRBD1 might be the D (5 bases). This CDR3 spans 16 amino acids. Trimming took 5 bases from V and 0 from J, leaving 16 bases between them. Germline V gives CDR1 SEHNR, CDR2 FQNEAQ (reference sequence).

This clonotype was detected a few times. V usage is TRBV20-1 and J usage is TRBJ1-5, with 9 nucleotides matching TRBD1. The trim removed 4 bases at V and 4 bases at J, leaving 11 bases unmatched. The germline CDR1 and CDR2 sequences are DFQATT and SNEGSKA (reference sequence). This CDR3 is built from 16 residues. CDR3 nucleotides: TGCAGTGCTACACCAGCGACAGGGGGAACGAATCAGCCCCAGCATTTT. Protein sequence: CSATPATGGTNQPQHF.

The chain carries TRBV11-3 and TRBJ2-3; the D call may be TRBD1 or TRBD2 (6 bases each). Germline V gene data show CDR1 as SGHNT and CDR2 as YENEEA. The CDR3 has 14 amino acids. V lost 5 bases to trimming and J lost 11 bases, with 20 bases between them. The CDR3 DNA reads as TGTGCCAGCAGCCCCTCTTCTAGGGGGGATGTGCAGTATTTT. Its translation is CASSPSSRGDVQYF.

Comment on this clonotype: This may stem from a read error, because a much larger clone lies one nucleotide away. V usage is TRBV7-2 and J usage is TRBJ2-1, with TRBD2 matching over 9 bases. This CDR3 region has 15 residues. The junction had 6 bases not matched to a gene; V was cut back by 6 bases and J by 3 bases. Germline V CDR1 and CDR2: SGHTA, FQGNSA. As DNA, the CDR3 is TGTACCAGCAGTTCACAGACTAGCGGCTACAATGAGCAGTTCTTC. Translation gives CTSSSQTSGYNEQFF.

This clonotype was picked up one time. This clone may be a read error of a much larger clone one base away. The J gene is TRBJ2-1, the V gene TRBV29-1; D is uncertain. The CDR3 covers 19 residues. Germline CDR1 SQVTM, CDR2 ANQGSEA. The CDR3 spells CSVEAGWLHDSSSCNEQFF. The CDR3 DNA is TGCAGCGTTGAAGCCGGGTGGCTACACGACTCAAGCTCCTGCAATGAGCAGTTCTTC.

The rearrangement joins TRBV20-1 to TRBJ1-2, with 7 bases identical to TRBD1. The V segment lost 6 bases and the J segment 2 bases; nucleotides outside the gene matches: 9. This CDR3 has 14 residues. CDR1 and CDR2 from the germline V gene are DFQATT and SNEGSKA (reference sequence). Written as DNA, the CDR3 is TGCAGTGCCAAAATGGCACAGGGGAACTATGGCTACACCTTC. Translating gives CSAKMAQGNYGYTF.